This TCR beta chain was sequenced for a study of OX40 agonist ivuxolimab in advanced cancers. Study as a whole: Dose-escalation cases comprised hepatocellular carcinoma, melanoma, renal cell or head and neck cancer.

Peripheral blood came from all dose cohorts at three timepoints. The CDR3 has 16 residues. CDR1 and CDR2 from the germline V gene are KGHSH and LQKENI. Trimming removed 0 bases from V and 1 base from J, with 9 bases in between. Method: immunoSEQ multiplex PCR; TCRdb's copy keeps in-frame clones and lacks some. The sample yields fewer than 90,000 clones, 88% seen once. The clonotype was recovered from an adult with an advanced solid tumor such as melanoma, head and neck, liver or kidney cancer. V is TRBV18 and J is TRBJ1-4; D perhaps matches TRBD1 (5 bases). The sample consisted of CD4+ or CD8+ T cells sorted from blood, taken in a trial of the OX40 agonist ivuxolimab. The CDR3 region has the DNA TGTGCCAGCTCACCACCGGAGGGGCTAACTAATGAAAAACTGTTTTTT. It yields the protein CASSPPEGLTNEKLFF.